This entry lists 16 T cell receptor beta chains sequenced from one sample in a study of T cells after yellow fever vaccination. TCRdb independently ran MiXCR on the 5' RACE reads; one entry per CDR3 protein. The table has around 100,000 distinct CDR3 sequences, 5.8% seen once. The specimen was CD8+ T cells sorted from PBMCs, collected 10 days after the yellow fever booster vaccination. These receptors were obtained from a man between 18 and 35 years old who received the YFV17D yellow fever vaccine.

The chain uses TRBV27 and TRBJ2-7; perhaps TRBD1 as D (6 bases). Trimming stripped 5 bases from V and 6 bases from J, with 20 bases between. This CDR3 spans 15 amino acids. Per germline, CDR1 MNHEY and CDR2 SMNVEV (reference sequence). The CDR3 region is CASSALVQGNPEQYF. The CDR3 DNA reads as TGTGCCAGCAGTGCCTTGGTACAGGGAAATCCCGAGCAGTACTTC.

The chain couples TRBV4-2 to TRBJ2-2, with D tentatively TRBD1 or TRBD2 (5 bases each). V lost 3 bases, J lost 4 bases, and 15 bases lay in between. The CDR3 length is 16 residues. Germline V gene data show CDR1 as LGHNA and CDR2 as YNFKEQ. The CDR3 coding sequence is TGTGCCAGCAGCCATTCGAACCGGGACCCCACCGGGGAGCTGTTTTTT. Translation: CASSHSNRDPTGELFF.

A few counts support this clonotype. This sequence joins TRBV12-3 or TRBV12-4 and TRBJ1-2; possible D gene TRBD1, 5 bases. With 10 bases removed from V and 6 bases from J, the gap between germline ends came to 21 bases. CDR3 length: 14 residues. The CDR3 here is CATSLGGAVDGYTF. CDR3 sequence (DNA): TGTGCCACTTCCCTAGGCGGGGCGGTCGATGGCTACACCTTC.

This clonotype was found many times. The gene calls are TRBV5-1 and TRBJ2-1; the D is unclear. This CDR3 is 16 amino acids long. In germline, CDR1 is SGHRS, CDR2 YFSETQ. V was trimmed by 0 bases and J by 3 bases, leaving 13 bases between them. CDR3 coding DNA: TGCGCCAGCAGCTTGGGAACCGGGTTCCTCTACAATGAGCAGTTCTTC. The encoded protein is CASSLGTGFLYNEQFF. Supplemented by reference TRBV5-1 and TRBJ2-1, the full variable domain reads KAGVTQTPRYLIKTRGQQVTLSCSPISGHRSVSWYQQTPGQGLQFLFEYFSETQRNKGNFPGRFSGRQFSNSRSEMNVSTLELGDSALYLCASSLGTGFLYNEQFFGPGTRLTVL.

The chain recombines TRBV4-1 with TRBJ2-7; D perhaps matches TRBD1 (5 bases). This CDR3 comprises 18 residues. Germline-derived CDR1 and CDR2 are MGHRA and YSYEKL. The V gene lost 0 bases and the J gene lost 3 bases, with 21 bases spanning the gap. The CDR3 DNA sequence: TGCGCCAGCAGCCAAGATAGGGCAGGCCAGGGAAATTTCTACGAGCAGTACTTC. Encoded protein: CASSQDRAGQGNFYEQYF.

V is TRBV20-1 and J is TRBJ1-2; 8 positions agree with TRBD1. The V gene's germline CDR1 is DFQATT and CDR2 SNEGSKA (reference sequence). V shed 3 bases, J shed 5 bases, and the junction held 8 bases outside the gene matches. The CDR3 consists of 14 residues. CDR3: CSARSDREAYGYTF. The CDR3 DNA follows: TGCAGTGCTAGGTCGGACAGGGAGGCGTATGGCTACACCTTC.

The sample holds many counts of this clonotype. V and J are TRBV11-2 and TRBJ2-1; no clear D. CDR1 and CDR2 from the germline V gene are SGHAT and FQNNGV. V was pared by 7 bases and J by 8 bases, with 12 bases between. The CDR3 contains 12 residues. Here the CDR3 DNA reads TGTGCCAGCACATTGTCCCAGGATGAGCAGTTCTTC. This encodes CASTLSQDEQFF.

This clonotype was seen a handful of times. The junction differs from germline at one of its ends, possibly a read error. The rearrangement links TRBV7-7 to TRBJ2-5; 10 bases line up with TRBD1. CDR1 is SSHAT, CDR2 FNYEAQ, per germline (reference sequence). This CDR3 spans 15 amino acids. CDR3 coding DNA: TGTGCTAGCAGCTCGGTGGACAGGGGGCAAGAGACCCAGTACTTC. Residues: CASSSVDRGQETQYF. The full variable domain, rest sourced from reference TRBV7-7 and TRBJ2-5, is GAGVSQSPRYKVTKRGQDVTLRCDPISSHATLYWYQQALGQGPEFLTYFNYEAQPDKSGLPSDRFSAERPEGSISTLTIQRTEQRDSAMYRCASSSVDRGQETQYFGPGTRLLVL.

This chain links TRBV7-2 with TRBJ2-1; 14 nucleotides agree with TRBD2. Looked up from germline, CDR1 is SGHTA and CDR2 is FQGNSA. CDR3 length: 16 amino acids. Losses at the gene ends were 6 bases for V and 6 bases for J; bases not matched to a gene: 7. CDR3 in amino acids: CASSSGLAGGGNEQFF. CDR3 in DNA: TGTGCCAGCAGTTCCGGACTAGCGGGGGGAGGCAATGAGCAGTTCTTC.

This clonotype appeared a few times. The V and J genes are TRBV7-9 and TRBJ1-1; TRBD1 is a possible D gene (5 bases). Trimming left V 6 bases short and J 0 bases short, with 17 bases between. From germline, CDR1 is SEHNR and CDR2 FQNEAQ (reference sequence). CDR3 length: 16 amino acids. The CDR3 sequence is CASRTSGAGLNTEAFF. The CDR3 region has the DNA TGTGCCAGCAGAACTAGTGGGGCGGGATTGAACACTGAAGCTTTCTTT.

In its sample, this clonotype was seen a few times. The V and J genes are TRBV4-1 and TRBJ2-2; a weak D match, TRBD2 (5 bases). This CDR3 comprises 16 residues. Germline assignment: CDR1 MGHRA and CDR2 YSYEKL. V was trimmed by 0 bases and J by 4 bases, leaving 12 bases between them. Here the CDR3 DNA reads TGCGCCAGCAGCCAAGACGCGAAACTAGGCACCGGGGAGCTGTTTTTT. This codes for CASSQDAKLGTGELFF.

This clonotype was counted a few times. The chain has TRBV10-3 and TRBJ1-6; perhaps TRBD1 as D (5 bases). The ends were cut back, 10 bases at V and 5 bases at J, with 15 bases in the middle. The CDR3 is 14 amino acids. Germline CDR1 ENHRY, CDR2 SYGVKD. The CDR3 DNA is TGTGCCACGGGGGGAGGCAGCGATAATTCACCCCTCCACTTT. Translation: CATGGGSDNSPLHF.

V and J are TRBV20-1 and TRBJ2-6, with unresolved D. CDR1 and CDR2 (germline): DFQATT, SNEGSKA (reference sequence). Trimming stripped 5 bases from V and 0 bases from J, with 5 bases between. The length of the CDR3 is 13 residues. CDR3 in amino acids: CSASFSGANVLTF. DNA of the CDR3: TGCAGTGCTTCCTTCTCTGGGGCCAACGTCCTGACTTTC.

This clonotype was counted a few times. V is TRBV27 and J is TRBJ1-5; 7 bases fit TRBD1. The CDR3 loop spans 17 amino acids. The V gene's germline CDR1 is MNHEY and CDR2 SMNVEV (reference sequence). V trimming: 5 bases; J trimming: 0 bases; junction bases outside the gene matches: 10. The CDR3 nucleotides read TGTGCCAGCAGTCCCCGGGACAGCGAATATAGCAATCAGCCCCAGCATTTT. It encodes CASSPRDSEYSNQPQHF.

The genes are TRBV29-1 and TRBJ2-7; D possibly corresponds to TRBD2 (5 bases). CDR1 SQVTM and CDR2 ANQGSEA come from the germline V gene. The CDR3 spans 12 residues. V was clipped by 2 bases and J by 1 base, with 6 bases between them. In DNA, the CDR3 is TGCAGCGTTGAATCGGGATCCTACGAGCAGTACTTC. Encoded protein: CSVESGSYEQYF.

The sample holds many counts of this clonotype. The chain employs TRBV20-1 and TRBJ2-5, with TRBD1 identical over 7 bases. This CDR3 has 15 amino acids. The germline gives CDR1 DFQATT, CDR2 SNEGSKA (reference sequence). V lost 0 bases, J lost 4 bases, and 8 bases stayed unmatched. The CDR3 nucleotides are TGCAGTGCTAGAGAACGGCACAGGGGAAGAGAGACCCAGTACTTC. It specifies CSARERHRGRETQYF.